This paragraph covers one T cell receptor beta chain sequence. The data stem from a study of blood T cell repertoires in COVID-19. Study information: There were acute and convalescent COVID-19 samples, and they came from the United States, Italy and Spain. T cells, B-cell-depleted T cells, or PBMCs supplied cDNA or gDNA.

Study processing details: Amplification from reference gene primers served as the basis for estimated nucleated cell counts. The assay was immunoSEQ multiplex PCR, and TCRdb's table has in-frame clones only and misses some. The DNA gave D and trimming, while V, J and clone size come from that table. The data show roughly 68,000 clones, with approximately 85% seen just once and around 4.5% held by the top ten. CDR1 and CDR2 (germline): SGHDT, YYEEEE. The CDR3 is 14 residues long. The V and J ends lost 2 bases and 9 bases respectively, with 12 bases between them. Sequenced: peripheral blood. The chain links TRBV5-6 to TRBJ1-6; D is unresolved. This TCR was sampled from a human donor in a cohort sampled during active COVID-19. CDR3 region: CASSFTPGVSPLHF. As DNA, the CDR3 is TGTGCCAGCAGCTTCACCCCCGGGGTTTCACCCCTCCACTTT.